A single sample is the source of the 6 T cell receptor beta chains below, sequenced in a study of OX40 agonist ivuxolimab in advanced cancers. Profiled with immunoSEQ multiplex PCR; TCRdb holds only in-frame clones, not every one. The table lists about 83,000 clones, just over 90% of them singletons. Source: CD4+ or CD8+ T cells sorted from blood, taken in a trial of the OX40 agonist ivuxolimab. The receptor set was obtained from an adult with an advanced solid tumor such as melanoma, head and neck, liver or kidney cancer.

The rearrangement links TRBV6-5 to TRBJ2-1, with 8 bases identical to TRBD1. Trimming removed 0 bases from V and 8 bases from J; junction bases left unmatched: 9. CDR3 length: 16 residues. CDR1 MNHEY and CDR2 SVGAGI come from the germline V gene. CDR3 bases: TGTGCCAGCAGTTACTCTCGGGACAGGCTAAAGGATGAGCAGTTCTTC. Its translation is CASSYSRDRLKDEQFF.

This chain joins TRBV7-9 and TRBJ1-3; D may be TRBD1 (5 bases). CDR1 is SEHNR and CDR2 is FQNEAQ in the germline V gene (reference sequence). Trimming removed 1 base at V and 0 bases at J, with 10 bases between. The CDR3 is 16 residues long. The CDR3 here is CASSLVTADSGNTIYF. DNA of the CDR3: TGTGCCAGCAGCTTAGTGACAGCAGACTCTGGAAACACCATATATTTT.

The rearrangement joins TRBV5-4 to TRBJ2-3, with 9 bases aligning to TRBD2. This CDR3 region has 15 residues. Germline V gene lookup returns CDR1 SGHNT and CDR2 YYREEE (reference sequence). V lost 0 bases, J lost 5 bases, and 4 bases stayed unmatched. Written as DNA, the CDR3 is TGTGCCAGCAGCTTGGAGGGACTAGCCCAAGATACGCAGTATTTT. This translates into CASSLEGLAQDTQYF.

The chain links TRBV7-2 to TRBJ1-1, with 9 bases that match TRBD1. V lost 7 bases, J lost 1 base, and 7 bases stayed unmatched. Germline CDR1 SGHTA, CDR2 FQGNSA. The CDR3 contains 15 residues. The CDR3 protein is CASKVWGQGNTEAFF. In nucleotides, the CDR3 is TGTGCCAGCAAGGTGTGGGGACAGGGGAACACTGAAGCTTTCTTT. The full variable domain, in which reference TRBV7-2 and TRBJ1-1 provide the parts outside the CDR3, is GAGVSQSPSNKVTEKGKDVELRCDPISGHTALYWYRQSLGQGLEFLIYFQGNSAPDKSGLPSDRFSAERTGGSVSTLTIQRTQQEDSAVYLCASKVWGQGNTEAFFGQGTRLTVV.

The chain employs TRBV2 and TRBJ2-1; D is uncertain. This CDR3 comprises 11 residues. In germline, CDR1 is SNHLY, CDR2 FYNNEI. V lost 6 bases to trimming and J lost 4 bases, with 4 bases between them. Here the CDR3 reads CASRDYNEQFF. The CDR3 nucleotides are TGTGCCAGCAGAGATTACAATGAGCAGTTCTTC. The full variable domain, in which reference TRBV2 and TRBJ2-1 provide the parts outside the CDR3, is EPEVTQTPSHQVTQMGQEVILRCVPISNHLYFYWYRQILGQKVEFLVSFYNNEISEKSEIFDDQFSVERPDGSNFTLKIRSTKLEDSAMYFCASRDYNEQFFGPGTRLTVL.

Of note for this clone: One junction end does not reproduce the germline sequence, and a read error may be involved. The chain recombines TRBV11-2 with TRBJ2-3, with a possible D match to TRBD2 (6 bases). Germline V gene lookup returns CDR1 SGHAT and CDR2 FQNNGV. The CDR3 contains 16 residues. The CDR3 spells CASSLEPGLFTDTQYF. In nucleotides, the CDR3 is TGTGCCAGCAGCCTAGAACCGGGACTTTTCACAGATACGCAGTATTTT.